This passage covers 21 T cell receptor beta chains from one sample sequenced in a study of T cells in Graves' hyperthyroidism and ophthalmopathy. The CDR3 regions of TCR beta were amplified from RNA transcripts. A set of HTBI primers served as the primers for a first-round RT-PCR of the TCR CDR3. A single record per CDR3 protein comes from TCRdb applying MiXCR to the multiplex PCR reads. The data contain roughly 380,000 distinct CDR3 sequences, approximately 19% of them singletons. What was sequenced was blood. The receptors here all came from a woman aged 18-29 years with Graves' hyperthyroidism.

The chain carries TRBV10-3 and TRBJ2-5, with 10 bases aligning to TRBD2. V dropped 10 bases and J dropped 2; count of bases not matched to a gene: 4. CDR3 length: 13 residues. CDR1 ENHRY and CDR2 SYGVKD come from the germline V gene. In DNA form, the CDR3 reads TGTGCCACCCTAGCGGGGGAACAAGAGACCCAGTACTTC. This sequence encodes CATLAGEQETQYF.

This clonotype showed up many times. This chain uses TRBV5-1 with TRBJ2-3; the D gene is possibly TRBD2 (6 bases). The germline V gene encodes CDR1 SGHRS and CDR2 YFSETQ. The CDR3 extends over 14 amino acids. Trimming shortened V by 0 bases and J by 3 bases, and 8 bases separated the two germline ends. Written as DNA, the CDR3 is TGCGCCAGCAGCTTGGCGACTAGTACAGATACGCAGTATTTT. It translates to CASSLATSTDTQYF.

This clonotype was picked up many times. The chain links TRBV11-2 to TRBJ1-1; D gene unclear. Trimming removed 2 bases from V and 11 bases from J, with 15 bases in between. CDR3 length: 13 residues. CDR1 SGHAT and CDR2 FQNNGV come from the germline V gene. The CDR3, as DNA: TGTGCCAGCAGCTTACGTCAGGCACTTAGGGCTTTCTTT. Translation: CASSLRQALRAFF.

This clonotype was found many times. The V and J genes are TRBV19 and TRBJ2-3, with 8 bases fitting TRBD2. V lost 3 bases to trimming and J lost 2 bases; unmatched junction nucleotides: 7. CDR3 length: 16 amino acids. CDR1 is LNHDA and CDR2 is SQIVND in the germline V gene (reference sequence). The CDR3 is CASSIGSGGSTDTQYF. The CDR3 coding sequence is TGTGCCAGTAGTATTGGAAGCGGGGGATCCACAGATACGCAGTATTTT.

The chain combines TRBV6-1 with TRBJ1-1; D may be TRBD1 (6 bases). Trimming stripped 5 bases from V and 0 bases from J, with 13 bases between. Germline V CDR1 and CDR2: MNHNS, SASEGT. The CDR3 loop spans 15 amino acids. CDR3 protein: CASSLQGHLNTEAFF. The CDR3 bases are TGTGCCAGCAGTCTTCAGGGACACCTGAACACTGAAGCTTTCTTT.

In this sample, this clonotype turned up many times. This chain connects TRBV20-1 to TRBJ2-7, with D perhaps assigned TRBD1 or TRBD2 (5 bases each). This CDR3 comprises 15 residues. The germline CDR1 and CDR2 sequences are DFQATT and SNEGSKA (reference sequence). V was pared by 1 base and J by 3 bases, with 16 bases between. The CDR3 DNA follows: TGCAGTGCTAGAGGAATCGGGGCTTATCTCTACGAGCAGTACTTC. Translation gives CSARGIGAYLYEQYF.

This clonotype came up many times. The chain combines TRBV5-1 with TRBJ2-7; D perhaps matches TRBD1 (6 bases). V shed 4 bases and J shed 2 bases, with 13 bases lying between them. The CDR3 is 14 residues long. CDR1 and CDR2 from the germline V gene are SGHRS and YFSETQ. The CDR3 reads CASSARGQTYEQYF. The DNA for the CDR3 is TGCGCCAGCAGCGCCCGAGGACAGACCTACGAGCAGTACTTC.

The table lists this clonotype with many counts. V and J are TRBV12-3 or TRBV12-4 and TRBJ2-3; the match to TRBD2 covers 8 bases. There are 14 residues in the CDR3. V lost 8 bases and J lost 3; bases outside the gene matches: 7. DNA of the CDR3: TGTGCCAGCTCGTATAGCGGGGAAACAGATACGCAGTATTTT. As protein: CASSYSGETDTQYF.

This clonotype was seen at least ten times. The chain uses TRBV2 and TRBJ1-3; the D gene is possibly TRBD1 (5 bases). Germline V gene lookup returns CDR1 SNHLY and CDR2 FYNNEI. The CDR3 totals 17 residues. V lost 6 bases and J 2 bases, leaving 20 bases between the germline ends. The CDR3 loop is CASRSGPPLGAGNTIYF. The DNA of the CDR3 is TGTGCCAGCAGATCCGGGCCTCCTTTGGGGGCTGGAAACACCATATATTTT.

At least ten counts were recorded for this clonotype. The J gene is TRBJ1-1, the V gene TRBV6-1; 7 bases are a match to TRBD1. The CDR3 runs 13 residues. The germline CDR1 and CDR2 sequences are MNHNS and SASEGT. J gave up 5 bases and V 5 bases, and 5 bases lay outside the gene matches. CDR3 loop: CASSPRGETEAFF. The CDR3 DNA sequence: TGTGCCAGCAGTCCCAGGGGGGAGACTGAAGCTTTCTTT.

The chain combines TRBV12-3 or TRBV12-4 with TRBJ1-2, with TRBD1 identical over 7 bases. V lost 7 bases, J lost 7 bases, and 9 bases stayed unmatched. CDR3 length: 13 residues. CDR3 in amino acids: CASTNRGGSGYTF. In DNA, the CDR3 is TGTGCCAGCACCAACAGGGGTGGGAGTGGCTACACCTTC.

Concerning this clonotype: Just one base apart from a much larger clone, this may be a read error. The chain joins TRBV6-1 to TRBJ2-2; 8 nucleotides agree with TRBD2. CDR3 length: 15 amino acids. Germline values: CDR1 MNHNS, CDR2 SASEGT. The CDR3 DNA reads as TGTGCCAGCAGTGTTCAAGCGGGGGATTCCGGGGAGCTGTCTTTT. Protein product: CASSVQAGDSGELSF.

The sample holds many counts of this clonotype. An end of the junction differs from the germline gene, which may be a read error. The chain recombines TRBV2 with TRBJ1-2; D possibly corresponds to TRBD1 (5 bases). CDR1 and CDR2 from the germline V gene are SNHLY and FYNNEI. The CDR3 spans 15 residues. The CDR3 bases are TGTGCCAGCAGTGACCCAGGGAGGCTTAACTATGGCAACACCTTC. The encoded protein is CASSDPGRLNYGNTF.

Many counts were recorded for this clonotype. The chain is built from TRBV28 and TRBJ1-2, with 7 bases lining up with TRBD1. V was clipped by 6 bases and J by 0 bases; unmatched bases: 16. CDR1 and CDR2 from the germline V gene are MDHEN and SYDVKM. CDR3 size: 18 residues. CDR3 bases: TGTGCCAGCAGCCCTATGATGGACAGGCTGCGTCCTAACTATGGCTACACCTTC. Amino acids: CASSPMMDRLRPNYGYTF.

Only a few counts were recorded for this clonotype. The rearrangement uses TRBV7-6 and TRBJ1-6; no definite D call. V was trimmed by 5 bases and J by 7 bases, leaving 15 bases between them. There are 15 residues in the CDR3. Per the germline V gene, CDR1 is SGHVS and CDR2 is FNYEAQ. CDR3: CASSAMRVENSPLHF. In DNA, the CDR3 is TGTGCCAGCAGCGCCATGAGGGTGGAGAATTCACCCCTCCACTTT.

V gene TRBV6-1 combines with J gene TRBJ2-5; 7 nucleotides agree with TRBD1. Trimming removed 7 bases from V and 5 bases from J; junction bases left unmatched: 10. From germline, CDR1 is MNHNS and CDR2 SASEGT. The CDR3 is 14 amino acids. The DNA of the CDR3 is TGTGCCAGCACCGGGACAGTTGAAGAGGAGACCCAGTACTTC. Translated, it gives CASTGTVEEETQYF.

The rearrangement joins TRBV4-1 to TRBJ1-5; 10 nucleotides align to TRBD1. The V gene's germline CDR1 is MGHRA and CDR2 YSYEKL. CDR3 size: 16 residues. Trimming cost V 2 bases and J 5 bases; bases outside gene matches: 6. The CDR3 DNA is TGCGCCAGCAGCCAACTGGACAGGGGGATGTATCAGCCCCAGCATTTT. This encodes CASSQLDRGMYQPQHF.

J is TRBJ2-7 and V is TRBV4-2; 10 bases line up with TRBD1. CDR3 size: 16 residues. Looked up from germline, CDR1 is LGHNA and CDR2 is YNFKEQ. With 2 bases clipped from V and 3 bases from J, the junction kept 7 bases outside the gene matches. CDR3 DNA sequence: TGTGCCAGCAGCCAAACCGCCGGGACAGGGGTCTACGAGCAGTACTTC. Translating it yields CASSQTAGTGVYEQYF.

This clonotype came up many times. The V gene is TRBV7-8, the J gene TRBJ2-7; the match to TRBD1 covers 9 bases. Per the germline V gene, CDR1 is SGHVS and CDR2 is FQNEAQ. With V trimmed by 5 bases and J by 6 bases, 8 bases remained unmatched. This CDR3 is built from 14 residues. The DNA of the CDR3 is TGTGCCAGCAGCCCCGGGACAGGGCTCTCCGAGCAGTACTTC. This codes for CASSPGTGLSEQYF. The full variable domain, with the rest looked up from reference TRBV7-8 and TRBJ2-7, is GAGVSQSPRYKVAKRGQDVALRCDPISGHVSLFWYQQALGQGPEFLTYFQNEAQLDKSGLPSDRFFAERPEGSVSTLKIQRTQQEDSAVYLCASSPGTGLSEQYFGPGTRLTVT.

This clonotype was picked up many times. The rearrangement uses TRBV6-2 or TRBV6-3 and TRBJ2-7; D is possibly TRBD1 (5 bases). There are 13 residues in the CDR3. Germline CDR1 and CDR2: MNHEY and SVGEGT. Trimming pared 3 bases from V and 3 bases from J, leaving 9 bases between. The CDR3: CASSYSGIYEQYF. DNA of the CDR3: TGTGCCAGCAGTTATTCAGGGATCTACGAGCAGTACTTC.

Ten or more counts support this clonotype. CDR3 coding DNA: TGTGCCAGCAGCCATGGACAGGGCTCAAGGAACGAGCAGTACTTC. This sequence encodes CASSHGQGSRNEQYF. This sequence joins TRBV3-1 and TRBJ2-7; TRBD1 matches at 8 bases. The CDR3 extends over 15 amino acids. The junction had 9 bases not matched to a gene; V was cut back by 3 bases and J by 5 bases. Germline lookup yields CDR1 LGHDT and CDR2 YNNKEL (reference sequence).